This is a list of T cell receptor beta chains from one sample in a study of blood T cell repertoires in COVID-19. The table came from immunoSEQ multiplex PCR; TCRdb's copy has only in-frame clones and leaves some out. The sample consists of 110,000 or so clones, approximately 87% of them appearing once. Specimen: peripheral blood. All receptors come from a woman aged 50 to 65 with acute or convalescent COVID-19. Both conserved end residues are part of each CDR3. A D gene is named only where the DNA matches it firmly.

d_call	cdr3_length	v_call	j_call	cdr3_aa
TRBD1	12	TRBV18	TRBJ2-7	CASSTGGYEQYF
-	13	TRBV30	TRBJ1-1	CAWSLPPLAEAFF
-	14	TRBV24-1	TRBJ2-3	CATSDPEATDTQYF
TRBD2	15	TRBV2	TRBJ2-3	CASGGLELSTDTQYF
-	15	TRBV6-6	TRBJ2-5	CASSQGYRGQETQYF
-	13	TRBV3-1/TRBV3-2	TRBJ2-1	CASSQARAGEQFF
-	15	TRBV5-4	TRBJ2-1	CASSLGRGAYNEQFF
-	14	TRBV9	TRBJ1-4	CASSTPGGNEKLFF
-	15	TRBV9	TRBJ2-5	CASSVVGRGQETQYF
-	15	TRBV11-3	TRBJ2-3	CASSLGGGGGDTQYF
-	15	TRBV7-2	TRBJ2-2	CASSRLPIGTGELFF
-	14	TRBV4-3	TRBJ2-1	CASSHATSNNEQFF
-	14	TRBV9	TRBJ1-6	CASSDGRVYSPLHF
-	15	TRBV6-5	TRBJ1-1	CASSPSRGQGTEAFF
TRBD2	15	TRBV18	TRBJ2-3	CASSQGLAGTDTQYF
TRBD1	14	TRBV3-1/TRBV3-2	TRBJ1-4	CASSQRQGYEKLFF
-	15	TRBV6-5	TRBJ1-1	CASSSLSGVVTEAFF